This is a list of T cell receptor beta chains from one sample in a study of shared clonotypes between healthy human individuals. Measured with immunoSEQ multiplex PCR; TCRdb has only the in-frame clones, and not every one. The profile shows about 690,000 clones, less than 95% of them singletons. Sequencing was done on a sample of memory CD8+ T cells from PBMCs. These receptors were taken from a young man in good health. Some clones in this sample may be carry-over from other donors' samples. The CDR3 runs from the conserved cysteine through the conserved F or W. A D gene is named only where the DNA matches it firmly. Clone size is shown for a subset of rows, as once, few, many or a class of expanded clone.

J: TRBJ2-7
D: TRBD2
V: TRBV15
size: -
CDR3: CATSRDRASGAYEQYF
DNA: TGTGCCACCAGCAGAGATCGGGCTAGCGGGGCCTACGAGCAGTACTTC

J: TRBJ1-4
D: -
V: TRBV4-1
size: -
CDR3: CASSHPSRTAHLATNEKLFF
DNA: TGCGCCAGCAGCCATCCGTCACGAACGGCACACCTTGCAACTAATGAAAAACTGTTTTTT

J: TRBJ1-2
D: TRBD1
V: TRBV6-1
size: -
CDR3: CASNRGEQGVYGYTF
DNA: TGTGCCAGCAATAGGGGTGAACAGGGGGTATATGGCTACACCTTC

J: TRBJ1-1
D: -
V: TRBV5-5
size: -
CDR3: CASSWSGPNTEAFF
DNA: TGTGCCAGCAGCTGGTCGGGGCCAAACACTGAAGCTTTCTTT

J: TRBJ2-7
D: TRBD2
V: TRBV9
size: -
CDR3: CASSVGRTSRYYEQYF
DNA: TGTGCCAGCAGCGTAGGGAGGACTAGCCGTTACTACGAGCAGTACTTC

J: TRBJ2-1
D: TRBD2
V: TRBV19
size: -
CDR3: CASSLGTSGEQFF
DNA: TGTGCCAGTAGTCTAGGGACTAGCGGCGAGCAGTTCTTC

J: TRBJ2-5
D: TRBD2
V: TRBV5-1
size: -
CDR3: CASSLAMGGETQYF
DNA: TGCGCCAGCAGCTTGGCGATGGGAGGGGAGACCCAGTACTTC

J: TRBJ2-2
D: TRBD2
V: TRBV5-4
size: -
CDR3: CASSMLAGGSGELFF
DNA: TGTGCCAGCAGCATGCTAGCGGGAGGGTCCGGGGAGCTGTTTTTT

J: TRBJ2-7
D: TRBD1
V: TRBV11-2
size: -
CDR3: CASSSYGQAYEQYF
DNA: TGTGCCAGCAGCTCCTACGGACAGGCCTACGAGCAGTACTTC

J: TRBJ2-7
D: -
V: TRBV30
size: -
CDR3: CAWSPTNPEQYF
DNA: TGTGCCTGGAGCCCCACCAATCCCGAGCAGTACTTC

J: TRBJ2-5
D: -
V: TRBV28
size: -
CDR3: CASRILGAQETQYF
DNA: TGTGCCAGCAGAATACTGGGGGCCCAAGAGACCCAGTACTTC

J: TRBJ2-1
D: -
V: TRBV13
size: -
CDR3: CASSFIAEPYNEQFF
DNA: TGTGCCAGCAGCTTTATAGCGGAACCCTACAATGAGCAGTTCTTC

J: TRBJ1-1
D: -
V: TRBV18
size: -
CDR3: CASSPPILTSVNTEAFF
DNA: TGTGCCAGCTCACCACCGATATTAACTTCGGTCAACACTGAAGCTTTCTTT

J: TRBJ1-1
D: -
V: TRBV11-2
size: -
CDR3: CASSLDRMMNTEAFF
DNA: TGTGCCAGCAGCTTAGATCGGATGATGAACACTGAAGCTTTCTTT

J: TRBJ2-1
D: -
V: TRBV11-2
size: once
CDR3: CASSLVVAEQFF
DNA: TGTGCCAGCAGCTTAGTAGTGGCTGAGCAGTTCTTC

J: TRBJ2-1
D: -
V: TRBV11-2
size: -
CDR3: CASSLSISEYEQFF
DNA: TGTGCCAGCAGCTTAAGCATCTCGGAGTATGAGCAGTTCTTC